The source of this T cell receptor beta chain is a study of Graves' ophthalmopathy and Graves' hyperthyroidism. Overall study context: If no ophthalmopathy appeared within 18 months of follow-up, hyperthyroidism was termed stable.

Study-wide points: In blood appeared most of the expanded thyroid clonotypes whose frequency exceeded 0.001. The model forecast ophthalmopathy progression, reaching about 70% sensitivity and about 75% specificity.

Germline V lookup: CDR1 DFQATT, CDR2 SNEGSKA (reference sequence). The CDR3 contains 14 residues. V trimming: 2 bases; J trimming: 6 bases; junction bases outside the gene matches: 8. This clonotype was observed many times. Its target is not known. Amplification from RNA transcripts yielded the TCR beta CDR3 regions. First-round RT-PCR relied on HTBI primers, and a second-round multiplex PCR came next. TCRdb recomputed calls from the multiplex PCR reads with MiXCR, one row per CDR3 protein. The sample lists 900,000 to 1,200,000 distinct CDR3 sequences, 36% seen once, with more than 9.5% in the top ten. Diagnosis relied on clinical symptoms, serum thyroxine, TRAb, thyroid ultrasound and orbital computed tomography.

The sample consisted of peripheral blood or thyroid tissue (not recorded which). This clonotype was sampled from an adult man with Graves' hyperthyroidism. The chain carries TRBV20-1 and TRBJ2-7; 9 bases map to TRBD1. The CDR3 here is CSARIPRTGAEQYF. In nucleotides, the CDR3 is TGCAGTGCTAGAATCCCACGGACAGGGGCCGAGCAGTACTTC.